These 10 T cell receptor beta chains were sequenced from one sample in a study of blood T cell repertoires in COVID-19. Data came from immunoSEQ multiplex PCR; TCRdb stores just in-frame clones and leaves some out. The sample contains about 220,000 clones, approximately 84% of which appear only once. Sequencing was done on a sample of peripheral blood. These receptors were taken from a woman aged 30 to 39 who had recovered from COVID-19.

This chain links TRBV29-1 with TRBJ2-3, with TRBD2 matching over 7 bases. Germline values: CDR1 SQVTM, CDR2 ANQGSEA. The CDR3 consists of 15 residues. V was pared by 0 bases and J by 3 bases, with 6 bases of the junction left unmatched. CDR3 nucleotides: TGCAGCGTTGAAGATCATGGACTAGGGACAGATACGCAGTATTTT. Its translation: CSVEDHGLGTDTQYF.

This chain uses TRBV27 with TRBJ2-1, with a tentative D call TRBD2 (5 bases). The CDR3 is 15 residues long. With 6 bases removed from V and 0 bases from J, the gap between germline ends came to 12 bases. The germline CDR1 and CDR2 sequences are MNHEY and SMNVEV (reference sequence). CDR3 residues: CASRVSALSYNEQFF. The CDR3 DNA sequence: TGTGCCAGCAGAGTTAGCGCTCTCTCCTACAATGAGCAGTTCTTC.

The chain carries TRBV7-9 and TRBJ2-3; TRBD1 is a possible D gene (6 bases). CDR1 and CDR2 from the germline V gene are SEHNR and FQNEAQ (reference sequence). This CDR3 is 16 amino acids long. V dropped 4 bases and J dropped 2 bases, with 16 bases sitting between them. The CDR3 reads CASSSFRDTSTDTQYF. Written as DNA, the CDR3 is TGTGCCAGCAGCTCGTTCCGGGACACCTCCACAGATACGCAGTATTTT.

This clone was counted a single time. The chain uses TRBV10-2 and TRBJ1-1; D gene unclear. The CDR3 covers 13 residues. The V end lost 3 bases, the J end lost 1 base, and 6 bases lay between the germline ends. Per the germline V gene, CDR1 is WSHSY and CDR2 is SAAADI. This chain's CDR3 is CASSDSRNTEAFF. Written as DNA, the CDR3 is TGCGCCAGCAGTGACTCGAGGAACACTGAAGCTTTCTTT.

Points on this clone: Different DNA sequences within this sample yield the same CDR3. The chain recombines TRBV7-9 with TRBJ2-7; D unresolved. V lost 1 base, J lost 1 base, and 5 bases lay in between. This CDR3 has 13 amino acids. The germline CDR1 and CDR2 sequences are SEHNR and FQNEAQ (reference sequence). Here the CDR3 DNA reads TGTGCCAGCAGCTTAGACAGATCCTACGAGCAGTACTTC. It codes for CASSLDRSYEQYF.

The chain employs TRBV7-6 and TRBJ2-1, with D possibly matching TRBD2 (6 bases). Germline V gene lookup returns CDR1 SGHVS and CDR2 FNYEAQ. The CDR3 totals 16 residues. V was cut by 4 bases and J by 4 bases, with 17 bases left in between. CDR3 region: CASSSSLGRRYNEQFF. CDR3 sequence (DNA): TGTGCCAGCAGCTCCTCTTTAGGGAGGAGGTACAATGAGCAGTTCTTC. Using reference TRBV7-6 and TRBJ2-1 for the parts outside the CDR3, the full variable domain is GAGVSQSPRYKVTKRGQDVALRCDPISGHVSLYWYRQALGQGPEFLTYFNYEAQQDKSGLPNDRFSAERPEGSISTLTIQRTEQRDSAMYRCASSSSLGRRYNEQFFGPGTRLTVL.

This clone showed up just once. This chain connects TRBV19 to TRBJ1-5, with D possibly matching TRBD1 (6 bases). The germline V gene has CDR1 LNHDA and CDR2 SQIVND (reference sequence). The CDR3 runs to 15 residues. Trimming stripped 6 bases from V and 3 bases from J, with 15 bases between. CDR3 nucleotides: TGTGCCAGTAGGGGCCGGGACATCGACAATCAGCCCCAGCATTTT. Its translation: CASRGRDIDNQPQHF.

This clone was recorded only once. The gene calls are TRBV28 and TRBJ1-2, with 7 bases fitting TRBD1. Germline CDR1 MDHEN, CDR2 SYDVKM. J was trimmed by 13 bases and V by 4 bases; bases with no gene match: 15. This CDR3 spans 14 amino acids. The CDR3 nucleotides read TGTGCCAGCAGTTCGGGACAGAAAACTTTCAGCAGCACCTTC. The encoded protein is CASSSGQKTFSSTF.

CDR3 DNA: TGCGCCAGCTATCCTGGCGGGAGCTCCTACGAGCAGTACTTC. Its translation: CASYPGGSSYEQYF. This chain joins TRBV5-1 and TRBJ2-7; 7 positions match TRBD2. Germline values: CDR1 SGHRS, CDR2 YFSETQ. V gave up 7 bases and J gave up 0 bases; unmatched junction bases: 7. CDR3 size: 14 residues.

The chain employs TRBV7-2 and TRBJ1-1; D uncertain. There are 13 residues in the CDR3. Trimming pared 1 base from V and 4 bases from J, leaving 7 bases between. Germline lookup yields CDR1 SGHTA and CDR2 FQGNSA. The CDR3 is CASSLEEGTEAFF. The CDR3 nucleotides read TGTGCCAGCAGCTTAGAAGAGGGCACTGAAGCTTTCTTT.